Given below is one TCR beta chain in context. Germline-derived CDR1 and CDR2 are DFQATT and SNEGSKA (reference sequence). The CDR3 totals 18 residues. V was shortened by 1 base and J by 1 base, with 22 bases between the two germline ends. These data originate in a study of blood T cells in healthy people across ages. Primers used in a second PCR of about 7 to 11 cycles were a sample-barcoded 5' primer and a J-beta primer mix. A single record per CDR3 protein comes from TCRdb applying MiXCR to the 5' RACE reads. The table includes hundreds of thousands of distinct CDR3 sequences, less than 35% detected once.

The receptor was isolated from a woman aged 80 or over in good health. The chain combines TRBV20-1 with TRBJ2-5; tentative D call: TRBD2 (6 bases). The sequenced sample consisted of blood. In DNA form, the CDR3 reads TGCAGTGCTAGAGGAACTGGTGCGCGGGACGCAGCCCAAGAGACCCAGTACTTC. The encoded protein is CSARGTGARDAAQETQYF.